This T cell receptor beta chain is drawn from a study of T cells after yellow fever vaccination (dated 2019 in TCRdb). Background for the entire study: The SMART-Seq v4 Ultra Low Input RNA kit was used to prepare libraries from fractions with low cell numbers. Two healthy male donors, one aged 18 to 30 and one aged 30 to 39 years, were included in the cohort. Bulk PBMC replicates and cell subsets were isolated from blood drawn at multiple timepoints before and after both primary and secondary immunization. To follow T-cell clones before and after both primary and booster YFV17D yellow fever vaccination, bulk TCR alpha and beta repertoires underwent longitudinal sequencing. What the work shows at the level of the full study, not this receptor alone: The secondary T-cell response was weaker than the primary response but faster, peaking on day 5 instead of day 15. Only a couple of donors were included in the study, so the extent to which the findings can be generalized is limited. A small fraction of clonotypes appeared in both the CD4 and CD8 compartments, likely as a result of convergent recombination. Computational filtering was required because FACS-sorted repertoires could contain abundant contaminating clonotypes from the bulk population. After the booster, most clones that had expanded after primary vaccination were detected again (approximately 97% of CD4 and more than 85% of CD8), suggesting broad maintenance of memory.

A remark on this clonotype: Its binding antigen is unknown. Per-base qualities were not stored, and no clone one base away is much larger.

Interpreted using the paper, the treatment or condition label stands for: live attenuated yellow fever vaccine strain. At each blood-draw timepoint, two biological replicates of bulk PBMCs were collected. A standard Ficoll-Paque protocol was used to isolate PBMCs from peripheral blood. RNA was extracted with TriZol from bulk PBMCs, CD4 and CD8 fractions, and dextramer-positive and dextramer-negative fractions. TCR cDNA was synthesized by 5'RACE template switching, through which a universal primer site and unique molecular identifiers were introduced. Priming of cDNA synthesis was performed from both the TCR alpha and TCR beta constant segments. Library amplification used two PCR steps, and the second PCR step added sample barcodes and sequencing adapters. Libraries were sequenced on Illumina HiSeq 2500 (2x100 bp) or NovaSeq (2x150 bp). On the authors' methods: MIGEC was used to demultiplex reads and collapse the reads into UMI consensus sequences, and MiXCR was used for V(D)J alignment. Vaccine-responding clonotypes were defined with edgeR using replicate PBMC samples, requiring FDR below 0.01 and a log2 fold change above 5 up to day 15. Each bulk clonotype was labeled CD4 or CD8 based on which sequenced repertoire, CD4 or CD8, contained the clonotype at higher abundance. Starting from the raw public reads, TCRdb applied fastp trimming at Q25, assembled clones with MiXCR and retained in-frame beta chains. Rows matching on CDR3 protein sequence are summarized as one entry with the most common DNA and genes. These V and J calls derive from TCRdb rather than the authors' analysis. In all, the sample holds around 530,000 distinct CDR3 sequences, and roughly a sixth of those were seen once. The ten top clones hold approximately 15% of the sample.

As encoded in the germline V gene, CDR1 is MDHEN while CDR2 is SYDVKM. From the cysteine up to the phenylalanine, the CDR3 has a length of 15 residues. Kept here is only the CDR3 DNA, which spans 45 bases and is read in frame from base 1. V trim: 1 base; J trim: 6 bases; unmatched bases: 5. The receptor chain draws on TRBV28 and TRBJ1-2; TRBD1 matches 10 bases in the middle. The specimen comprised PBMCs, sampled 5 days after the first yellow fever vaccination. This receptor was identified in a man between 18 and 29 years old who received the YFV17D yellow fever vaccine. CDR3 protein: CASSLSTGGAHGYTF. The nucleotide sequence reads TGTGCCAGCAGTTTATCGACAGGGGGCGCTCATGGCTACACCTTC.